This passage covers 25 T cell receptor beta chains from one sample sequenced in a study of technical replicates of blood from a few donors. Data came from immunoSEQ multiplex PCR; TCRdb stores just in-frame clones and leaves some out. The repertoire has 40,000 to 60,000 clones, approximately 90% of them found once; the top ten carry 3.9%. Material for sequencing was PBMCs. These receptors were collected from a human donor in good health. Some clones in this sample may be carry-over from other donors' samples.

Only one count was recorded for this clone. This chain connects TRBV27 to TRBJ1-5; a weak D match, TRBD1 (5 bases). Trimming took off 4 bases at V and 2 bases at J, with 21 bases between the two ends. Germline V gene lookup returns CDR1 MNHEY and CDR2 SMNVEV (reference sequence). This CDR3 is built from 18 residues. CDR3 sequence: CASSYLGGSPFRNQPQHF. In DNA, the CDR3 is TGTGCCAGCAGTTATTTGGGGGGATCCCCATTCCGCAATCAGCCCCAGCATTTT.

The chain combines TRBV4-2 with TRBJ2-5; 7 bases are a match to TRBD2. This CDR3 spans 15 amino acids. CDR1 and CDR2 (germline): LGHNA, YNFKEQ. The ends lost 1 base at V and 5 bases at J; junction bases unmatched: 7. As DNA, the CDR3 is TGTGCCAGCAGCCAAGCCAGCGGGGCGGGGGAGACCCAGTACTTC. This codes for CASSQASGAGETQYF.

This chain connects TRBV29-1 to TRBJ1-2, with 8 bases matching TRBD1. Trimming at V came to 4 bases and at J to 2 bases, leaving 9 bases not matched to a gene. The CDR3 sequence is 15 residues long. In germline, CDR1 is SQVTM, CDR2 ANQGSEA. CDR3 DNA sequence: TGCAGCGTTGGGCTGGACAGGGCGTCCAACTATGGCTACACCTTC. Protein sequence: CSVGLDRASNYGYTF.

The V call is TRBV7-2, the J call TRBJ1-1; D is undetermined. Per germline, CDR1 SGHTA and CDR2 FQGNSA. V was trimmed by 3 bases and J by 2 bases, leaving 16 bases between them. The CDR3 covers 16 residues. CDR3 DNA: TGTGCCAGCAGCTTGTGGGTAGTAGGAGCTAACACTGAAGCTTTCTTT. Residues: CASSLWVVGANTEAFF.

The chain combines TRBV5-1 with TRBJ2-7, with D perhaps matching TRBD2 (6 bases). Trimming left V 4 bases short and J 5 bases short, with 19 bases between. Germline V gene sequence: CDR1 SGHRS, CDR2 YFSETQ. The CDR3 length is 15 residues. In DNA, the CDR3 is TGCGCCAGCAGCGCCACGGGACTCCTAGGGGACGAGCAGTACTTC. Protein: CASSATGLLGDEQYF.

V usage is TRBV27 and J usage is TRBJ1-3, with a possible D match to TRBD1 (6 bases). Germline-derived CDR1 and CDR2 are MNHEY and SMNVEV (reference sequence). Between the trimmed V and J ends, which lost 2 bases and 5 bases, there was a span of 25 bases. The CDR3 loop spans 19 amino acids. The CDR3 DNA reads TGTGCCAGCAGTTTACGGACGCCCGAACAGGGATTCGATCGAAACACCATATATTTT. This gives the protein CASSLRTPEQGFDRNTIYF.

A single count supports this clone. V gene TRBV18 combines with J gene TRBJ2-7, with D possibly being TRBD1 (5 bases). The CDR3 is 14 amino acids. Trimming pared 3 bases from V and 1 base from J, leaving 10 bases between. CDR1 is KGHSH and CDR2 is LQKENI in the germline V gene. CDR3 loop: CASSPGQASYEQYF. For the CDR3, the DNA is TGTGCCAGCTCACCGGGGCAGGCGTCCTACGAGCAGTACTTC.

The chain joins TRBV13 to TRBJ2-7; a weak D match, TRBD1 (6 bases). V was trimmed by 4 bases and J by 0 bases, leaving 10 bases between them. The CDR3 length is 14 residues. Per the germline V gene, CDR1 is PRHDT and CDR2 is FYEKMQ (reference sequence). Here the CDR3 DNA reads TGTGCCAGCAGCTCGGACAGCGTCTCCTACGAGCAGTACTTC. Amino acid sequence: CASSSDSVSYEQYF.

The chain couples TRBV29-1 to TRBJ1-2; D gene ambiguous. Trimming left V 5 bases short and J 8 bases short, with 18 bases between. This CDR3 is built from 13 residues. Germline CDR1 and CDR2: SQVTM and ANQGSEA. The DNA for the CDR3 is TGCAGCGTTCAGTTCGGAGGCTCGGGCGGCTACACCTTC. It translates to CSVQFGGSGGYTF.

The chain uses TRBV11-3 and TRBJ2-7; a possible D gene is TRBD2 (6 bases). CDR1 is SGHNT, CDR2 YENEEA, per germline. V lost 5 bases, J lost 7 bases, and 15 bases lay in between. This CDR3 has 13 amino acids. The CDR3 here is CASSPGTGGEQYF. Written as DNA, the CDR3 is TGTGCCAGCAGCCCTGGGACCGGGGGTGAGCAGTACTTC.

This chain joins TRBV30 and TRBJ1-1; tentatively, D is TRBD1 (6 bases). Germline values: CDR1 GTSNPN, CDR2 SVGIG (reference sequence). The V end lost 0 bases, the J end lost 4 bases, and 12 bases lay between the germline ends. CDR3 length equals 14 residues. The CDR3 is CAWSVPRGSTEAFF. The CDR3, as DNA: TGTGCCTGGAGTGTACCCAGGGGCAGCACTGAAGCTTTCTTT.

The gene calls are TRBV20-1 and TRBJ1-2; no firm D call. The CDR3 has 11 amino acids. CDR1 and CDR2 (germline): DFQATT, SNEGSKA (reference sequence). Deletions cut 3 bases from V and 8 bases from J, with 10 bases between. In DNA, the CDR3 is TGCAGTGCTAGGACATGGAAGGGCTACACCTTC. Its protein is CSARTWKGYTF.

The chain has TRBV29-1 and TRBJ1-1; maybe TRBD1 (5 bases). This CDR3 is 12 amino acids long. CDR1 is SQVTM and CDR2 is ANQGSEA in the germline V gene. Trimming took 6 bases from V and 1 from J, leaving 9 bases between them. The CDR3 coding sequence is TGCAGCGTGCAGGGCCCGAACACTGAAGCTTTCTTT. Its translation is CSVQGPNTEAFF.

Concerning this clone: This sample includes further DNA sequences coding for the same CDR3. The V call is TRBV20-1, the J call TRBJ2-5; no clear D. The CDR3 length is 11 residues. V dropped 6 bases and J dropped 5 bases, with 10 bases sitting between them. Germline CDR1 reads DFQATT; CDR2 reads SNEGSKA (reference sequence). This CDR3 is CSASLAETQYF. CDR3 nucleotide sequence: TGCAGTGCATCCCTCGCGGAGACCCAGTACTTC.

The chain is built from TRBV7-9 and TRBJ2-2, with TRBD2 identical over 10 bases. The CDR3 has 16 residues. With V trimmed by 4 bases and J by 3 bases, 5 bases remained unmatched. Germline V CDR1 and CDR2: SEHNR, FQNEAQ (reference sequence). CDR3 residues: CASSSIAGGDTGELFF. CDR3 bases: TGTGCCAGCAGCTCAATAGCGGGGGGAGACACCGGGGAGCTGTTTTTT.

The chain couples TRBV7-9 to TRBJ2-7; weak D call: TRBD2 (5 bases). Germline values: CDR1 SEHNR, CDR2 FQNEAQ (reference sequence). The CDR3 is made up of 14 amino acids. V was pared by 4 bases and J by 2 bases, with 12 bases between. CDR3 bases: TGTGCCAGCAGCTCAGAGGGCGGTCCCTACGAGCAGTACTTC. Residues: CASSSEGGPYEQYF.

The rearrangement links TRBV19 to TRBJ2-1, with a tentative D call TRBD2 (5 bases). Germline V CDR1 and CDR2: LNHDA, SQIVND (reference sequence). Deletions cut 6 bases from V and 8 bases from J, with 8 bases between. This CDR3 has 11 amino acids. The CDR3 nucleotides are TGTGCCAGTAGATTTAGCGATGAGCAGTTCTTC. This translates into CASRFSDEQFF.

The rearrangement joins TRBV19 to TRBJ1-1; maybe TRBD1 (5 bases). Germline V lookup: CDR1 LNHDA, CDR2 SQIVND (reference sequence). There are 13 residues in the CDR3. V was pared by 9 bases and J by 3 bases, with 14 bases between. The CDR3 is CASSGGRHTEAFF. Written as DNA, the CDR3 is TGTGCCAGCTCCGGGGGGAGGCACACTGAAGCTTTCTTT.

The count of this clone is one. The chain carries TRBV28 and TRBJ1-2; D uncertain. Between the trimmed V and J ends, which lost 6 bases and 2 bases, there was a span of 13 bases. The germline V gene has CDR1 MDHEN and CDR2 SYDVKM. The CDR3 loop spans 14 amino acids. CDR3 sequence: CASRTPDGNYGYTF. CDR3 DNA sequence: TGTGCCAGCAGGACCCCCGACGGGAACTATGGCTACACCTTC.

The CDR3: CASSLPFRVNTEAFF. Here the CDR3 DNA reads TGTGCCAGCAGCCTTCCATTCCGGGTCAACACTGAAGCTTTCTTT. The chain links TRBV5-6 to TRBJ1-1; D is unclear. V dropped 4 bases and J dropped 2 bases, with 15 bases sitting between them. The CDR3 runs 15 residues. Germline CDR1 is SGHDT and CDR2 is YYEEEE.

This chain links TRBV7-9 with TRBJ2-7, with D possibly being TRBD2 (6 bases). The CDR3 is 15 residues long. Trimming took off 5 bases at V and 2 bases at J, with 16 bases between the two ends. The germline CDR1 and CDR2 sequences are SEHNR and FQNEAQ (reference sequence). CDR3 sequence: CASSTAAGRTYEQYF. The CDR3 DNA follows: TGTGCCAGCAGCACGGCGGCGGGACGGACCTACGAGCAGTACTTC.

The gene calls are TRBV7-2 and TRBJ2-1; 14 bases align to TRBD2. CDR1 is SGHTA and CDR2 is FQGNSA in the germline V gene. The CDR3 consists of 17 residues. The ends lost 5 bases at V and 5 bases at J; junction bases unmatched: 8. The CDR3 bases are TGTGCCAGCAGCCCTAGACTAGCGGGGGGGCGAAACAATGAGCAGTTCTTC. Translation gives CASSPRLAGGRNNEQFF.

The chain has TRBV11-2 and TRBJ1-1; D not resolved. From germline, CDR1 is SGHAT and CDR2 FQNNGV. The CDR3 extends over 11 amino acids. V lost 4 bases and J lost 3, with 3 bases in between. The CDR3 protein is CASSSYTEAFF. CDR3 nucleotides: TGTGCCAGCAGCTCCTACACTGAAGCTTTCTTT.

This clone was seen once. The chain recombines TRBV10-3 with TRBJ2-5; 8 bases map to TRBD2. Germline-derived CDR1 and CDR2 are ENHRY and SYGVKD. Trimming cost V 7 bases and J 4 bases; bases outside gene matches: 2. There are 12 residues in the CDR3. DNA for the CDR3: TGTGCCATCACGGGAGGGGGAGAGACCCAGTACTTC. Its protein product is CAITGGGETQYF.

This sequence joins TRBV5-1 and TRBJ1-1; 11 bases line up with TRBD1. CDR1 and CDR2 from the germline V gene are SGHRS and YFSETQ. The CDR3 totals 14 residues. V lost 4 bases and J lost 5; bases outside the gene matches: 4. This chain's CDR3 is CASSRTGGGTEAFF. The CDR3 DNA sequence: TGCGCCAGCAGCCGGACAGGGGGCGGAACTGAAGCTTTCTTT.